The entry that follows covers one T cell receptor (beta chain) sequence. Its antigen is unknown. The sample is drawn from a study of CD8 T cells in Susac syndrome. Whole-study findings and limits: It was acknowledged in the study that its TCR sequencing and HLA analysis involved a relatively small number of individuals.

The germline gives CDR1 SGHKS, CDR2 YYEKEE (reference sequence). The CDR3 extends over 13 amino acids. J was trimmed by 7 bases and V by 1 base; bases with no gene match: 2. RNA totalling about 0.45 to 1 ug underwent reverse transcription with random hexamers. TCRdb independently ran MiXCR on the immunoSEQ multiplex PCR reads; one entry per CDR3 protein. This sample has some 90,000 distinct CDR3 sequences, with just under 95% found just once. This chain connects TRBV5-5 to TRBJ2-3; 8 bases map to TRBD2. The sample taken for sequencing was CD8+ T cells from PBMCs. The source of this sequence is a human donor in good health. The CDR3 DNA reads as TGTGCCAGCAGCTTGACTAGCGGATATACGCAGTATTTT. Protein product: CASSLTSGYTQYF.